Only a few counts were recorded for the clone carrying this TCR beta chain. The PCR made use of 60 Vbeta and 13 Jbeta primers. The protocol was immunoSEQ multiplex PCR, while the TCRdb copy is restricted to in-frame clones and leaves out a portion. The sample includes under 200,000 clones, approximately 73% seen only once; the top ten take 5% to 5.5%. This sample was taken from a study of cytomegalovirus exposure and HLA in healthy donors. This CDR3 has 16 amino acids. Germline CDR1 reads LGHNA; CDR2 reads YSLEER. V dropped 1 base and J dropped 6 bases, with 18 bases sitting between them. The sequencing sample was made of PBMCs. The chain uses TRBV4-3 and TRBJ1-1; D may be TRBD1 (5 bases). The receptor's source is a woman aged 18-29 years in good health and CMV-seropositive. DNA for the CDR3: TGCGCCAGCAGCCAAGTTATGGGACTCCGAGGGTCTGAAGCTTTCTTT. Protein product: CASSQVMGLRGSEAFF.